This T cell receptor beta chain was retrieved from a study of CD8+CD57+ T cells in acquired aplastic anemia. Investigators profiled TCR beta VDJ and CDR3 from genomic DNA template. TCRdb called the reads again in MiXCR, with one record for every CDR3 protein. Of 150,000 to 200,000 distinct CDR3 sequences in the sample, roughly 65% are singletons; the top ten hold about 39%. The length of the CDR3 is 17 residues. The germline gives CDR1 SNHLY, CDR2 FYNNEI. The trim removed 5 bases at V and 4 bases at J, leaving 13 bases unmatched. CD8+CD57+ cell expansion had been shown by flow cytometry in patients chosen for sequencing. Each patient carried a diagnosis of severe acquired aplastic anemia.

The specimen was sorted CD4+, CD8+, or CD8+CD57+ T cells (not recorded which) from PBMCs. This chain connects TRBV2 to TRBJ1-2; 10 nucleotides agree with TRBD1. The origin of this receptor is a human donor with aplastic anemia. In DNA form, the CDR3 reads TGTGCCAGCAGTTCCACTTACGACAGGGGGCGAGGCTATGGCTACACCTTC. This sequence encodes CASSSTYDRGRGYGYTF.